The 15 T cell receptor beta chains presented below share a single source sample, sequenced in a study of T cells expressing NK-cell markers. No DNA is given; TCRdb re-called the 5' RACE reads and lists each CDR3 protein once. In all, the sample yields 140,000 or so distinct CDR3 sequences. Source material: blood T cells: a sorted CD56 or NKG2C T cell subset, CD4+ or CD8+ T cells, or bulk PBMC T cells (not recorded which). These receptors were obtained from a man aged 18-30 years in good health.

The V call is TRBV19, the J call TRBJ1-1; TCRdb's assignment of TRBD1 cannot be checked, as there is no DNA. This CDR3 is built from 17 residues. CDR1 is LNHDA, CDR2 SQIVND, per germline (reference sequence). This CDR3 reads CASSIDGQGAPGTEAFF.

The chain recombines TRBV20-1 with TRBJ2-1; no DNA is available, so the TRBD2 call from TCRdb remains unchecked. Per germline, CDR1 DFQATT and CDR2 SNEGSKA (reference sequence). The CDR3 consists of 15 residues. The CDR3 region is CSAGVREATENEQFF.

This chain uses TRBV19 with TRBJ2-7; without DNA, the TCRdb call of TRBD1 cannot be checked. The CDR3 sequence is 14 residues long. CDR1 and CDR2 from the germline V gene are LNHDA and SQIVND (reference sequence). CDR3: CASSMGPRAYEQYF. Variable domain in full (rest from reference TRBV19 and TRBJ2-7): DGGITQSPKYLFRKEGQNVTLSCEQNLNHDAMYWYRQDPGQGLRLIYYSQIVNDFQKGDIAEGYSVSREKKESFPLTVTSAQKNPTAFYLCASSMGPRAYEQYFGPGTRLTVT.

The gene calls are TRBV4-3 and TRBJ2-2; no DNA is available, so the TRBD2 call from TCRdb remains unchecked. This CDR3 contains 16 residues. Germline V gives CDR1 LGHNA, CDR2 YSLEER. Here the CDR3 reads CASSQALAGGTGELFF.

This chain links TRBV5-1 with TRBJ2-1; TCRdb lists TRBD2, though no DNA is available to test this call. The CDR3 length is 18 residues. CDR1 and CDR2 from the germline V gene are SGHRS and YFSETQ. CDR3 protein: CASSLDLAGGGAYNEQFF. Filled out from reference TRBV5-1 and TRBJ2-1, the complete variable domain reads KAGVTQTPRYLIKTRGQQVTLSCSPISGHRSVSWYQQTPGQGLQFLFEYFSETQRNKGNFPGRFSGRQFSNSRSEMNVSTLELGDSALYLCASSLDLAGGGAYNEQFFGPGTRLTVL.

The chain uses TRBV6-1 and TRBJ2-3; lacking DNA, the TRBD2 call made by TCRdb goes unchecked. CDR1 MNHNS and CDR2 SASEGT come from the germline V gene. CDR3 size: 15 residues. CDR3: CASKAGGRFLDTQYF.

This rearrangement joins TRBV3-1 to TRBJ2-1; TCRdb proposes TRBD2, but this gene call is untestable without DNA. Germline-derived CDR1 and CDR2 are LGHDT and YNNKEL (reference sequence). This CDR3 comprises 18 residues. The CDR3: CASSQVSGRGKTYNEQFF.

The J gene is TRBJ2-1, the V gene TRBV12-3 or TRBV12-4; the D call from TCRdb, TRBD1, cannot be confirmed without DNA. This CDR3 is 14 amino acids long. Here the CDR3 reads CASRGTQGDNEQFF.

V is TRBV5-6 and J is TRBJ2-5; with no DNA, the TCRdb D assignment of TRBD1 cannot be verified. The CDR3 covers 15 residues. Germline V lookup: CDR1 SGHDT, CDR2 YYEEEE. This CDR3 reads CASSPFEGAQETQYF.

This CDR3 is CASDTNPGSASAGELFF. The chain recombines TRBV18 with TRBJ2-2; the TCRdb D gene call, TRBD1, has no DNA to confirm it. CDR3 length equals 17 residues. Germline CDR1 reads KGHSH; CDR2 reads LQKENI.

This CDR3 reads CAIQPGQGATYNEQFF. This chain connects TRBV12-3 or TRBV12-4 to TRBJ2-1; TCRdb gives TRBD1 as the D gene, but with no DNA this cannot be confirmed. The CDR3 runs to 16 residues.

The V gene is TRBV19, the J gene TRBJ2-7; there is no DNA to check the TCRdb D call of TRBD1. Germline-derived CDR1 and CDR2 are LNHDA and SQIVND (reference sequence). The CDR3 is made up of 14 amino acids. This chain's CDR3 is CASSIGAGTYEQYF. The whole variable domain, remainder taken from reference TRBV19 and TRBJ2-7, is DGGITQSPKYLFRKEGQNVTLSCEQNLNHDAMYWYRQDPGQGLRLIYYSQIVNDFQKGDIAEGYSVSREKKESFPLTVTSAQKNPTAFYLCASSIGAGTYEQYFGPGTRLTVT.

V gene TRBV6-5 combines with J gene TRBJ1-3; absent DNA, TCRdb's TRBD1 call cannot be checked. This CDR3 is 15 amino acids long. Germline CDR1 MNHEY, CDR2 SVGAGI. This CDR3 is CASSYSAGAGNTIYF.

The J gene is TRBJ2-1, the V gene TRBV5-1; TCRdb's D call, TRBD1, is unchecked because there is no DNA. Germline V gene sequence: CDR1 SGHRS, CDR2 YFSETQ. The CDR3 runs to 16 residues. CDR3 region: CASSQRHQGQGNEQFF.

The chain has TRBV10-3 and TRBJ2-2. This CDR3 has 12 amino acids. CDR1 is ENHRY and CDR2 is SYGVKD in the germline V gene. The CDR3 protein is CAIIGGTGELFF.